This T cell receptor beta chain was captured by sequencing in a study of regulatory T cells in long-lasting Graves disease. Time point indicated: newly diagnosed GD, antithyroid drugs for less than 3 months. There was RNA extracted from PBMCs, and the TCR library was made from it. The EDTA tubes were filled with about 10 milliliters of drawn peripheral blood. This clonotype was detected ten times or more. The antigen remains undetermined. Trimming removed 1 base from V and 7 bases from J; junction bases left unmatched: 15. The CDR3 covers 18 residues. Arm-PCR with iRepertoire HTBI primers amplified the CDR3 regions for these TCR beta libraries. TCRdb analysed the multiplex PCR reads with MiXCR anew, one entry per CDR3 protein. The sample lists over 500,000 distinct CDR3 sequences; 16% were seen once. Findings of the study overall: Preferential use of TRBV28, TRBJ1-2 and TRBJ2-5 was seen in persistent disease.

The data were also submitted as part of a second study, on T cells in Graves' hyperthyroidism and ophthalmopathy. That paper notes: An absence of ophthalmopathy progression within 18 months meant stable Graves' hyperthyroidism.

This chain links TRBV12-3 or TRBV12-4 with TRBJ2-1; the match to TRBD1 covers 8 bases. The sequence was collected from a man in his late teens or twenties with Graves disease. This specimen was peripheral blood mononuclear cells (PBMCs), taken at new diagnosis, from a patient treated with antithyroid drugs. The CDR3 spells CASSLGPARQGLGNEQFF. The CDR3 DNA reads as TGTGCCAGCAGTTTAGGCCCCGCCAGACAGGGGTTGGGGAATGAGCAGTTCTTC.